This entry lists 11 T cell receptor beta chains sequenced from one sample in a study of CD8 T cells in Susac syndrome (dated by TCRdb to the late 2010s). Library preparation employed the immunoSEQ multiplex PCR assay. RNA was extracted with the RNeasy kit and 0.5 to 1 ug was reverse transcribed using random hexamers. TCRdb reanalyzed the raw reads on its own, using fastp at Q25 for trimming and MiXCR for clone calling, and kept in-frame beta chains. All rows with the same CDR3 protein become a single entry with the most common DNA and genes. In all, the sample holds 150,000 to 200,000 distinct CDR3 sequences, and 90% to 95% of those were seen once. 0.15% to 0.2% of the sample is held by the ten biggest clonotypes. Source material: CD8+ T cells from PBMCs. The receptors come from a human donor with multiple sclerosis.

This clonotype was found once. The chain has TRBV27 and TRBJ2-7, with D perhaps assigned TRBD1 or TRBD2 (6 bases each). The germline CDR1 and CDR2 sequences are MNHEY and SMNVEV (reference sequence). V was clipped by 7 bases and J by 6 bases, with 22 bases between them. The CDR3 has 15 residues. In nucleotides, the CDR3 is TGTGCCAGCACCACCCTCGCCGGGGGCGTGGGCGAGCAGTACTTC. Encoded protein: CASTTLAGGVGEQYF.

This chain links TRBV7-9 with TRBJ2-2; D is unresolved. Germline-derived CDR1 and CDR2 are SEHNR and FQNEAQ (reference sequence). V dropped 1 base and J dropped 7 bases, with 1 base sitting between them. CDR3 length equals 11 residues. The CDR3 DNA is TGTGCCAGCAGCTTAGACGGGGAGCTGTTTTTT. This gives the protein CASSLDGELFF.

The chain employs TRBV18 and TRBJ2-2; a weak D match, TRBD2 (6 bases). CDR1 is KGHSH and CDR2 is LQKENI in the germline V gene. V lost 2 bases and J lost 2, with 18 bases in between. This CDR3 contains 18 residues. The CDR3: CASSPTGIAEINTGELFF. The CDR3 DNA reads TGTGCCAGCTCACCAACAGGAATAGCGGAAATAAACACCGGGGAGCTGTTTTTT.

The V call is TRBV20-1, the J call TRBJ2-5, with 12 bases matching TRBD2. The ends lost 7 bases at V and 3 bases at J; junction bases unmatched: 15. In germline, CDR1 is DFQATT, CDR2 SNEGSKA (reference sequence). This CDR3 region has 17 residues. Here the CDR3 DNA reads TGCAGTGTTCCGGGACTAGCGGGTCCGTGGCCAAAAGAGACCCAGTACTTC. Residues: CSVPGLAGPWPKETQYF.

The table lists this clonotype with a count of one. This chain uses TRBV19 with TRBJ1-5; 7 nucleotides agree with TRBD1. The germline V gene encodes CDR1 LNHDA and CDR2 SQIVND (reference sequence). The CDR3 is 14 residues long. With 8 bases clipped from V and 4 bases from J, the junction kept 8 bases outside the gene matches. CDR3 DNA sequence: TGTGCCAGTGGTTCGGGACAGACTAATCAGCCCCAGCATTTT. Amino acids: CASGSGQTNQPQHF.

V usage is TRBV25-1 and J usage is TRBJ1-2, with D perhaps TRBD1 (5 bases). Trimming removed 1 base from V and 11 bases from J, with 11 bases in between. The CDR3 length is 12 residues. CDR1 and CDR2 (germline): MGHDK, SYGVNS. The CDR3 DNA reads TGTGCCAGCAGTGAATGGTCGGACAAGTACACCTTC. This sequence encodes CASSEWSDKYTF.

V usage is TRBV11-2 and J usage is TRBJ2-1, with D possibly matching TRBD1 (5 bases). Germline-derived CDR1 and CDR2 are SGHAT and FQNNGV. This CDR3 is 13 amino acids long. The V and J ends lost 6 bases and 6 bases respectively, with 12 bases between them. This chain's CDR3 is CASRDWGFNEQFF. DNA of the CDR3: TGTGCCAGCAGAGATTGGGGCTTCAATGAGCAGTTCTTC.

The chain employs TRBV13 and TRBJ1-6, with D possibly TRBD1 on 5 matching bases. The CDR3 loop spans 17 amino acids. V gave up 5 bases and J gave up 4 bases, with 18 bases separating them. Per germline, CDR1 PRHDT and CDR2 FYEKMQ (reference sequence). Here the CDR3 reads CASSPEGTTGYNSPLHF. The CDR3 nucleotides read TGTGCCAGCAGCCCCGAGGGGACGACGGGATATAATTCACCCCTCCACTTT.

The chain has TRBV6-2 or TRBV6-3 and TRBJ2-7, with a weak D call TRBD1 (6 bases). V lost 6 bases to trimming and J lost 4 bases, with 10 bases between them. Germline lookup yields CDR1 MNHEY and CDR2 SVGEGT. The CDR3 is 12 amino acids. CDR3 amino acids: CASRQQGYEQYF. DNA of the CDR3: TGTGCCAGCAGACAACAGGGTTACGAGCAGTACTTC.

The rearrangement links TRBV20-1 to TRBJ1-1; no definite D call. Per germline, CDR1 DFQATT and CDR2 SNEGSKA (reference sequence). CDR3 length: 15 residues. Trimming left V 4 bases short and J 4 bases short, with 19 bases between. The CDR3 coding sequence is TGCAGTGCTATACCTCCGAGGATGGTGGGCACTGAAGCTTTCTTT. This sequence encodes CSAIPPRMVGTEAFF.

V gene TRBV29-1 combines with J gene TRBJ2-1; 14 bases map to TRBD2. Trimming at V came to 6 bases and at J to 2 bases, leaving 6 bases not matched to a gene. CDR3 size: 16 residues. Germline V gene sequence: CDR1 SQVTM, CDR2 ANQGSEA. CDR3 DNA: TGCAGCGTCCTGACTAGCGGGGGGGGCCCCTACAATGAGCAGTTCTTC. Encoded protein: CSVLTSGGGPYNEQFF.